This T cell receptor (beta chain) derives from a study of monozygotic twins with inflammatory bowel disease. Incorporation of UMIs carrying a 6-nucleotide sample barcode was performed by template switching. With about 17 and 10 cycles respectively, two nested PCRs were carried out on TCRalpha and TCRbeta cDNA. No DNA is given; TCRdb re-called the 5' RACE reads and lists each CDR3 protein once. The table lists approximately 300,000 distinct CDR3 sequences. The template was total RNA from whole blood, with no T cell sorting. The CDR3 is made up of 13 amino acids. The sequenced sample consisted of blood. The clonotype comes from a human donor with ulcerative colitis or Crohn's disease, or a healthy co-twin of an affected twin (not recorded which). This chain joins TRBV12-3 or TRBV12-4 and TRBJ2-5; with no DNA, the TCRdb D assignment of TRBD1 cannot be verified. The CDR3 region is CASRTGVQKTQYF.